Shown below are 4 T cell receptor beta chains from a single sample sequenced in a study of PD-L1 blockade in urothelial cancer. Time point of the sample: pretreatment peripheral blood. The protocol was immunoSEQ multiplex PCR, while the TCRdb copy is restricted to in-frame clones and leaves out a portion. The table has some 45,000 clones, 75% to 85% seen once. This material consisted of PBMCs, taken around atezolizumab (anti-PD-L1) treatment. These receptors all stem from a man in his 60s with urothelial cancer.

The rearrangement links TRBV19 to TRBJ2-3; a weak D match, TRBD2 (6 bases). Germline CDR1 reads LNHDA; CDR2 reads SQIVND (reference sequence). CDR3 length: 13 amino acids. V lost 8 bases, J lost 4 bases, and 13 bases lay in between. This CDR3 is CASEFRGADTQYF. Written as DNA, the CDR3 is TGTGCCAGTGAATTCCGCGGGGCAGATACGCAGTATTTT.

V is TRBV27 and J is TRBJ1-5; D unresolved. Between the trimmed V and J ends, which lost 8 bases and 8 bases, there was a span of 13 bases. The CDR3 spans 12 residues. Germline V gene data show CDR1 as MNHEY and CDR2 as SMNVEV (reference sequence). In DNA, the CDR3 is TGTGCCAGCTCAGTTTATGGTGAGCCCCAGCATTTT. This codes for CASSVYGEPQHF.

The chain uses TRBV19 and TRBJ2-6; D is uncertain. Per the germline V gene, CDR1 is LNHDA and CDR2 is SQIVND (reference sequence). CDR3 length equals 14 residues. The V and J ends lost 6 bases and 1 base respectively, with 7 bases between them. CDR3 sequence: CASRIYSGANVLTF. For the CDR3, the DNA is TGTGCCAGTAGGATATATTCTGGGGCCAACGTCCTGACTTTC.

This clone was counted between two and nine times. J is TRBJ2-7 and V is TRBV7-6; TRBD2 aligns across 10 bases. Germline V CDR1 and CDR2: SGHVS, FNYEAQ. V lost 1 base, J lost 7 bases, and 7 bases stayed unmatched. This CDR3 has 15 amino acids. CDR3 loop: CASSLGAGGPGEQYF. Here the CDR3 DNA reads TGTGCCAGCAGCTTAGGAGCGGGAGGGCCGGGAGAGCAGTACTTC.